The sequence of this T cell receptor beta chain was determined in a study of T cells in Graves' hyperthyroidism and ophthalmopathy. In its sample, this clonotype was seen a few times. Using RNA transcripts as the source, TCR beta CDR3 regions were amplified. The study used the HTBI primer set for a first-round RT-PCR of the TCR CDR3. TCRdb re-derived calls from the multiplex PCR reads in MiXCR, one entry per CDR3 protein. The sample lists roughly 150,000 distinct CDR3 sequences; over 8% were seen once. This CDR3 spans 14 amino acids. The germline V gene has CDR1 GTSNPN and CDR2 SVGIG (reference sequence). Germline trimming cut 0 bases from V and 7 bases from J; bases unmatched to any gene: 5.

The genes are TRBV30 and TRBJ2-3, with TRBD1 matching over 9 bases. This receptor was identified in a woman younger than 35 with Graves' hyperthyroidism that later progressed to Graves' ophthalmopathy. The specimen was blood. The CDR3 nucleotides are TGTGCCTGGAGTGTACAGGGGGCGGAATATACGCAGTATTTT. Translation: CAWSVQGAEYTQYF.